A single sample is the source of the 25 T cell receptor beta chains below, sequenced in a study of T cell changes during pregnancy in multiple sclerosis. Libraries were prepared by immunoSEQ multiplex PCR; TCRdb keeps only in-frame clonotypes and omits some of them. The table lists under 50,000 clones, more than 90% of them singletons. Sequencing was performed on CD4+ T cells from peripheral blood mononuclear cells, taken in the first trimester of pregnancy. The source of these receptors is a female donor with multiple sclerosis, enrolled in a pregnancy study.

V gene TRBV19 combines with J gene TRBJ2-3; TRBD1 might be the D (5 bases). The ends were cut back, 7 bases at V and 2 bases at J, with 16 bases in the middle. The CDR3 covers 15 residues. Germline CDR1 and CDR2: LNHDA and SQIVND (reference sequence). This CDR3 reads CASTSGHGPTDTQYF. The CDR3 nucleotides are TGTGCCAGTACCTCAGGACACGGACCCACAGATACGCAGTATTTT.

This clone was detected once. CDR3 sequence reads: CSVERSGSTDTQYF. CDR3 in DNA: TGCAGCGTTGAACGTAGCGGCAGCACAGATACGCAGTATTTT. The chain links TRBV29-1 to TRBJ2-3; TRBD2 is a possible D gene (6 bases). The CDR3 length is 14 residues. Germline V CDR1 and CDR2: SQVTM, ANQGSEA. V lost 2 bases, J lost 0 bases, and 9 bases lay in between.

The chain recombines TRBV6-5 with TRBJ2-7, with D possibly matching TRBD2 (5 bases). CDR3 length: 11 amino acids. Germline values: CDR1 MNHEY, CDR2 SVGAGI. The V end lost 8 bases, the J end lost 3 bases, and 8 bases lay between the germline ends. CDR3 nucleotides: TGTGCCAGCCGACGGGGCTACGAGCAGTACTTC. Translation gives CASRRGYEQYF.

The gene calls are TRBV29-1 and TRBJ1-1; perhaps TRBD1 as D (5 bases). V was shortened by 6 bases and J by 2 bases, with 13 bases between the two germline ends. In germline, CDR1 is SQVTM, CDR2 ANQGSEA. CDR3 size: 13 residues. The CDR3 DNA is TGCAGCGTGGCCCCAGGGACTAACACTGAAGCTTTCTTT. This sequence encodes CSVAPGTNTEAFF.

This clone has only a few counts. CDR3: CASSLVREVGTEAFF. DNA for the CDR3: TGTGCCAGCAGCTTAGTCAGGGAGGTCGGCACTGAAGCTTTCTTT. The V call is TRBV7-2, the J call TRBJ1-1, with D perhaps TRBD1 (5 bases). Germline CDR1 is SGHTA and CDR2 is FQGNSA. The V gene lost 1 base and the J gene lost 4 bases, with 13 bases spanning the gap. This CDR3 contains 15 residues. The full variable domain, completed using reference TRBV7-2 and TRBJ1-1, is GAGVSQSPSNKVTEKGKDVELRCDPISGHTALYWYRQSLGQGLEFLIYFQGNSAPDKSGLPSDRFSAERTGGSVSTLTIQRTQQEDSAVYLCASSLVREVGTEAFFGQGTRLTVV.

The chain has TRBV6-1 and TRBJ2-3; possible D gene TRBD2, 5 bases. V was cut by 1 base and J by 1 base, with 9 bases left in between. Looked up from germline, CDR1 is MNHNS and CDR2 is SASEGT. This CDR3 comprises 15 residues. CDR3 in DNA: TGTGCCAGCAGTGAAGGGACTTCCCGCACAGATACGCAGTATTTT. Protein product: CASSEGTSRTDTQYF.

The gene calls are TRBV19 and TRBJ1-3; D gene ambiguous. Germline lookup yields CDR1 LNHDA and CDR2 SQIVND (reference sequence). With 10 bases removed from V and 0 bases from J, the gap between germline ends came to 10 bases. This CDR3 has 13 amino acids. CDR3 sequence (DNA): TGTGCCACCCTACAGAGCTCTGGAAACACCATATATTTT. It is translated as CATLQSSGNTIYF.

This clone was found once. The chain has TRBV7-9 and TRBJ1-5; 9 bases map to TRBD1. Germline V gives CDR1 SEHNR, CDR2 FQNEAQ (reference sequence). This CDR3 is built from 13 residues. After removal of 5 bases from V and 5 bases from J, the junction contained 1 base not matched to a gene. CDR3 coding DNA: TGTGCCAGCAGCGGGACAGGGCATCAGCCCCAGCATTTT. This codes for CASSGTGHQPQHF.

J is TRBJ2-7 and V is TRBV19; TRBD2 matches 8 bases. Per the germline V gene, CDR1 is LNHDA and CDR2 is SQIVND (reference sequence). The trim removed 3 bases at V and 7 bases at J, leaving 8 bases unmatched. The CDR3 is 14 residues long. This chain's CDR3 is CASSMTLAVEEQYF. The DNA for the CDR3 is TGTGCCAGTAGTATGACACTAGCGGTTGAAGAGCAGTACTTC. Together with reference TRBV19 and TRBJ2-7, the CDR3 gives the full variable domain: DGGITQSPKYLFRKEGQNVTLSCEQNLNHDAMYWYRQDPGQGLRLIYYSQIVNDFQKGDIAEGYSVSREKKESFPLTVTSAQKNPTAFYLCASSMTLAVEEQYFGPGTRLTVT.

The genes are TRBV30 and TRBJ2-1; 9 bases fit TRBD2. Germline V gene data show CDR1 as GTSNPN and CDR2 as SVGIG (reference sequence). The CDR3 extends over 16 amino acids. J was trimmed by 3 bases and V by 7 bases; bases with no gene match: 13. Here the CDR3 reads CAFLEVASGIYNEQFF. In DNA form, the CDR3 reads TGTGCCTTCTTAGAGGTTGCTAGCGGGATCTACAATGAGCAGTTCTTC.

The J gene is TRBJ2-1, the V gene TRBV9; TRBD2 matches at 9 bases. The V gene's germline CDR1 is SGDLS and CDR2 YYNGEE. The V segment lost 0 bases and the J segment 8 bases; nucleotides outside the gene matches: 6. CDR3 length: 15 amino acids. CDR3 DNA sequence: TGTGCCAGCAGCGTAGGAGTAGCGGGAGTCTATGAGCAGTTCTTC. Amino acid sequence: CASSVGVAGVYEQFF.

The chain recombines TRBV6-4 with TRBJ2-1; a possible D gene is TRBD2 (6 bases). The V gene's germline CDR1 is MRHNA and CDR2 SNTAGT. V was cut by 9 bases and J by 0 bases, with 21 bases left in between. The CDR3 consists of 17 residues. CDR3 in DNA: TGTGCCAGTGCCCCCACTAGCTCCTATAGCTCCTACAATGAGCAGTTCTTC. This gives the protein CASAPTSSYSSYNEQFF.

This clone occurred a few times. The rearrangement joins TRBV19 to TRBJ1-1; perhaps TRBD1 as D (5 bases). Germline V gene lookup returns CDR1 LNHDA and CDR2 SQIVND (reference sequence). The length of the CDR3 is 13 residues. V shed 5 bases and J shed 3 bases, with 10 bases lying between them. The CDR3 loop is CASSQGLYTEAFF. DNA for the CDR3: TGTGCCAGTAGTCAGGGTTTGTACACTGAAGCTTTCTTT.

This chain links TRBV27 with TRBJ1-5, with 7 bases fitting TRBD1. The germline CDR1 and CDR2 sequences are MNHEY and SMNVEV (reference sequence). The CDR3 runs to 14 residues. After removal of 4 bases from V and 5 bases from J, the junction contained 5 bases not matched to a gene. In DNA form, the CDR3 reads TGTGCCAGCAGTTCGACAGGGCTTGATCAGCCCCAGCATTTT. Protein product: CASSSTGLDQPQHF.

This chain joins TRBV5-1 and TRBJ2-5, with D perhaps matching TRBD2 (6 bases). Germline loops: CDR1 SGHRS, CDR2 YFSETQ. The CDR3 is 16 amino acids. V was cut by 4 bases and J by 7 bases, with 23 bases left in between. CDR3 protein: CASSEGPGDGRVTQYF. The CDR3 DNA reads as TGCGCCAGCAGCGAGGGACCGGGGGACGGCAGGGTGACCCAGTACTTC.

The chain couples TRBV5-1 to TRBJ1-4, with 7 positions matching TRBD1. The CDR3 has 15 residues. Germline V gene data show CDR1 as SGHRS and CDR2 as YFSETQ. Trimming took 0 bases from V and 5 from J; bases not matched to a gene: 4. The CDR3 is CASSLAGGANEKLFF. In nucleotides, the CDR3 is TGCGCCAGCAGCTTGGCAGGGGGTGCCAATGAAAAACTGTTTTTT. The complete variable domain, with remaining parts taken from reference TRBV5-1 and TRBJ1-4, reads KAGVTQTPRYLIKTRGQQVTLSCSPISGHRSVSWYQQTPGQGLQFLFEYFSETQRNKGNFPGRFSGRQFSNSRSEMNVSTLELGDSALYLCASSLAGGANEKLFFGSGTQLSVL.

The table lists this clone with a count of one. The V call is TRBV25-1, the J call TRBJ2-2; a weak D match, TRBD2 (6 bases). Germline V gene sequence: CDR1 MGHDK, CDR2 SYGVNS. V was shortened by 1 base and J by 4 bases, with 13 bases between the two germline ends. The CDR3 loop spans 16 amino acids. The CDR3 sequence is CASSEFPAGPTGELFF. The CDR3 coding sequence is TGTGCCAGCAGTGAATTTCCGGCGGGACCCACCGGGGAGCTGTTTTTT.

The chain links TRBV2 to TRBJ2-7; D is possibly TRBD2 (5 bases). Germline V lookup: CDR1 SNHLY, CDR2 FYNNEI. V shed 8 bases and J shed 0 bases, with 14 bases lying between them. The CDR3 totals 14 residues. CDR3 sequence: CASLATGYSYEQYF. The CDR3 DNA reads as TGTGCCAGCCTTGCAACGGGGTACTCCTACGAGCAGTACTTC.

This clone occurred a few times. The genes are TRBV4-2 and TRBJ2-2; TRBD2 aligns across 9 bases. The CDR3 spans 18 residues. The germline V gene encodes CDR1 LGHNA and CDR2 YNFKEQ. V trimming: 3 bases; J trimming: 3 bases; junction bases outside the gene matches: 11. The chain's CDR3 is CASSQVGAGGPDTGELFF. CDR3 sequence (DNA): TGTGCCAGCAGCCAGGTGGGGGCGGGAGGGCCGGACACCGGGGAGCTGTTTTTT.

V gene TRBV27 combines with J gene TRBJ1-1; D uncertain. The CDR3 runs 11 residues. The V gene's germline CDR1 is MNHEY and CDR2 SMNVEV (reference sequence). The V gene lost 4 bases and the J gene lost 5 bases, with 5 bases spanning the gap. The CDR3 loop is CASSSLTEAFF. CDR3 nucleotides: TGTGCCAGCAGTTCCCTAACTGAAGCTTTCTTT.

This sequence joins TRBV19 and TRBJ2-2; D unresolved. Trimming removed 4 bases at V and 6 bases at J, with 9 bases between. Germline CDR1 LNHDA, CDR2 SQIVND (reference sequence). The CDR3 loop spans 13 amino acids. The CDR3 coding sequence is TGTGCCAGTAGTAGCCTAGGCGCCGGGGAGCTGTTTTTT. Protein: CASSSLGAGELFF.

This chain connects TRBV29-1 to TRBJ2-1; D not certain. CDR1 and CDR2 (germline): SQVTM, ANQGSEA. V was clipped by 7 bases and J by 4 bases, with 14 bases between them. This CDR3 comprises 13 residues. The CDR3 DNA follows: TGCAGCGCTCTAGACCCCCCTTACAATGAGCAGTTCTTC. Its translation: CSALDPPYNEQFF.

This rearrangement joins TRBV7-9 to TRBJ2-5, with TRBD1 matching 11 bases. In germline, CDR1 is SEHNR, CDR2 FQNEAQ (reference sequence). Trimming at V came to 5 bases and at J to 1 base, leaving 3 bases not matched to a gene. CDR3 length equals 15 residues. CDR3 bases: TGTGCCAGCAGCCCGGGGACAGGGGGCCAAGAGACCCAGTACTTC. It encodes CASSPGTGGQETQYF.

The CDR3 DNA reads TGTGCCAGCAGTGAGACTAGCGGAGTCCCTCGAGATACGCAGTATTTT. Translated: CASSETSGVPRDTQYF. V is TRBV4-2 and J is TRBJ2-3; 9 nucleotides match TRBD2. The length of the CDR3 is 16 residues. Germline CDR1 and CDR2: LGHNA and YNFKEQ. V trimming: 6 bases; J trimming: 5 bases; junction bases outside the gene matches: 12.

J is TRBJ2-7 and V is TRBV2, with 11 nucleotides matching TRBD2. The trim removed 3 bases at V and 7 bases at J, leaving 5 bases unmatched. CDR1 is SNHLY and CDR2 is FYNNEI in the germline V gene. The CDR3 has 14 amino acids. The CDR3 region has the DNA TGTGCCAGCAGTGAGGGACTAGCGGTCTTTGAGCAGTACTTC. It translates to CASSEGLAVFEQYF.